This entry lists 29 T cell receptor beta chains sequenced from one sample in a study of early T cells in non-severe SARS-CoV-2 infection. TCRdb redid the calling of the 5' RACE reads with MiXCR, one entry per CDR3 protein. The sample has about 66,000 distinct CDR3 sequences, roughly 9.1% seen once. Specimen: whole blood. These receptors all stem from an adult who was a healthcare worker with PCR-confirmed SARS-CoV-2 infection or an uninfected control (not recorded which).

Within the sample, this clonotype is medium-sized. CDR3 residues: CASSSLQGNEQFF. The CDR3 bases are TGTGCCAGCAGTTCCCTTCAGGGTAATGAGCAGTTCTTC. The chain carries TRBV12-3 or TRBV12-4 and TRBJ2-1; weak D call: TRBD1 (5 bases). The CDR3 consists of 13 residues. The ends were cut back, 4 bases at V and 7 bases at J, with 11 bases in the middle.

Many counts were recorded for this clonotype. The chain couples TRBV28 to TRBJ2-7; TRBD2 aligns across 13 bases. Germline CDR1 and CDR2: MDHEN and SYDVKM. The J segment lost 4 bases and the V segment lost 6 bases, leaving 3 bases of the junction unmatched. This CDR3 region has 14 residues. Here the CDR3 reads CASRKTSGRYEQYF. CDR3 DNA: TGTGCCAGCAGGAAGACTAGCGGGAGGTACGAGCAGTACTTC.

This clonotype was seen many times. The chain joins TRBV2 to TRBJ2-1; D is perhaps TRBD2 (6 bases). This CDR3 has 11 residues. The V end lost 7 bases, the J end lost 10 bases, and 11 bases lay between the germline ends. Germline V gene sequence: CDR1 SNHLY, CDR2 FYNNEI. In DNA, the CDR3 is TGTGCCAGCAAGAGGGAGGTGGAGCAGTTCTTC. Its translation: CASKREVEQFF. Full variable domain (outside the CDR3, taken from reference TRBV2 and TRBJ2-1): EPEVTQTPSHQVTQMGQEVILRCVPISNHLYFYWYRQILGQKVEFLVSFYNNEISEKSEIFDDQFSVERPDGSNFTLKIRSTKLEDSAMYFCASKREVEQFFGPGTRLTVL.

The chain combines TRBV12-3 or TRBV12-4 with TRBJ2-1; 10 bases are a match to TRBD2. The J segment lost 6 bases and the V segment lost 4 bases, leaving 9 bases of the junction unmatched. The CDR3 runs to 16 residues. The CDR3: CASSSYSGGLRNEQFF. The CDR3, as DNA: TGTGCCAGCAGTTCGTATAGCGGGGGGCTCCGCAATGAGCAGTTCTTC.

This clonotype was counted at least ten times. The rearrangement uses TRBV4-1 and TRBJ2-3, with D possibly TRBD2 on 6 matching bases. The CDR3 is made up of 14 amino acids. V was shortened by 1 base and J by 7 bases, with 12 bases between the two germline ends. From germline, CDR1 is MGHRA and CDR2 YSYEKL. DNA of the CDR3: TGCGCCAGCAGCCAAGTTAGCGGCGGGAATACGCAGTATTTT. As protein: CASSQVSGGNTQYF.

This clonotype was observed at least ten times. The CDR3 reads CASSYETGGGYTF. The DNA of the CDR3 is TGTGCCAGCAGTTACGAGACAGGAGGTGGCTACACCTTC. The chain combines TRBV6-2 or TRBV6-3 with TRBJ1-2, with TRBD1 as a possible D gene (6 bases). The germline V and J ends were trimmed by 2 bases and 7 bases, with 11 bases remaining between them. CDR3 length: 13 residues. Germline lookup yields CDR1 MNHEY and CDR2 SVGEGT.

Ten or more counts support this clonotype. The chain uses TRBV7-9 and TRBJ1-6; 8 bases agree with TRBD1. The V and J ends lost 7 bases and 0 bases, in that order; junction bases with no gene match: 2. Per the germline V gene, CDR1 is SEHNR and CDR2 is FQNEAQ (reference sequence). This CDR3 comprises 15 residues. The DNA of the CDR3 is TGTGCCAGCATGGGGACAGGCTCCTATAATTCACCCCTCCACTTT. Its protein is CASMGTGSYNSPLHF.

This chain joins TRBV25-1 and TRBJ2-7, with 7 bases that match TRBD2. Germline V CDR1 and CDR2: MGHDK, SYGVNS. With 5 bases clipped from V and 4 bases from J, the junction kept 5 bases outside the gene matches. The CDR3 contains 13 residues. Here the CDR3 DNA reads TGTGCCAGCAGTCGCGGGAGTCTGTACGAGCAGTACTTC. This translates into CASSRGSLYEQYF.

By share of the sample, this clonotype is medium-sized. J is TRBJ2-3 and V is TRBV29-1, with a possible D match to TRBD2 (6 bases). Germline CDR1 SQVTM, CDR2 ANQGSEA. There are 13 residues in the CDR3. Trimming stripped 8 bases from V and 2 bases from J, with 14 bases between. CDR3 sequence: CSLGGGITDTQYF. CDR3 bases: TGCAGCCTCGGGGGAGGTATCACAGATACGCAGTATTTT.

The genes are TRBV19 and TRBJ2-1; TRBD2 matches at 7 bases. Germline CDR1 LNHDA, CDR2 SQIVND (reference sequence). The CDR3 extends over 16 amino acids. J gave up 4 bases and V 0 bases, and 6 bases lay outside the gene matches. The CDR3 region is CASSIDGRGPYNEQFF. In DNA, the CDR3 is TGTGCCAGTAGTATAGATGGGAGGGGCCCGTACAATGAGCAGTTCTTC.

In its sample, this clonotype was seen many times. The chain has TRBV29-1 and TRBJ1-3; possible D gene TRBD1, 5 bases. Germline CDR1 is SQVTM and CDR2 is ANQGSEA. Trimming took 7 bases from V and 0 from J, leaving 10 bases between them. The CDR3 loop spans 13 amino acids. CDR3 coding DNA: TGCAGCGCCAGGGAGGCCTCTGGAAACACCATATATTTT. It translates to CSAREASGNTIYF.

The CDR3 DNA is TGTGCCAGCAGTTATGGGGGGGGACCGAACACTGAAGCTTTCTTT. This sequence encodes CASSYGGGPNTEAFF. The chain couples TRBV6-6 to TRBJ1-1; tentative D call: TRBD1 (5 bases). This CDR3 has 15 residues. Germline CDR1 and CDR2: MNHNY and SVGAGI (reference sequence). With 3 bases removed from V and 1 base from J, the gap between germline ends came to 12 bases.

The chain has TRBV10-1 and TRBJ1-1; D is perhaps TRBD1 (6 bases). Trimming shortened V by 6 bases and J by 1 base, and 15 bases separated the two germline ends. The CDR3 length is 15 residues. CDR1 and CDR2 from the germline V gene are WNHNN and SYGVQD (reference sequence). The CDR3 loop reads CASSPGTPSNTEAFF. CDR3 nucleotides: TGCGCCAGCAGCCCCGGGACACCGTCGAACACTGAAGCTTTCTTT.

This clonotype was observed many times. V and J are TRBV18 and TRBJ1-1, with D maybe TRBD1 (5 bases). Trimming pared 4 bases from V and 8 bases from J, leaving 17 bases between. CDR3 size: 14 residues. The germline CDR1 and CDR2 sequences are KGHSH and LQKENI. The CDR3 region has the DNA TGTGCCAGCTCACAGGACGACAGCCTCTTGGAAGCTTTCTTT. Translation: CASSQDDSLLEAFF.

This clonotype was seen ten or more times. The chain employs TRBV12-3 or TRBV12-4 and TRBJ2-5, with a tentative D call TRBD1 (5 bases). CDR3 length: 14 amino acids. V was cut by 6 bases and J by 3 bases, with 14 bases left in between. CDR3 region: CASRQNGAKETQYF. CDR3 nucleotides: TGTGCCAGCAGGCAAAATGGGGCGAAAGAGACCCAGTACTTC.

Only a few counts were recorded for this clonotype. This chain connects TRBV28 to TRBJ2-7; D unresolved. CDR3 length: 13 residues. Trimming pared 6 bases from V and 6 bases from J, leaving 15 bases between. Germline V lookup: CDR1 MDHEN, CDR2 SYDVKM. CDR3 sequence: CASSSYLHSEQYF. The CDR3 bases are TGTGCCAGCAGCTCTTATTTGCATTCCGAGCAGTACTTC. Supplemented by reference TRBV28 and TRBJ2-7, the full variable domain reads DVKVTQSSRYLVKRTGEKVFLECVQDMDHENMFWYRQDPGLGLRLIYFSYDVKMKEKGDIPEGYSVSREKKERFSLILESASTNQTSMYLCASSSYLHSEQYFGPGTRLTVT.

J is TRBJ2-1 and V is TRBV14; D call uncertain. This CDR3 region has 15 residues. The germline CDR1 and CDR2 sequences are SGHDN and FVKESK. The ends were cut back, 4 bases at V and 0 bases at J, with 10 bases in the middle. CDR3 region: CASSRDWTSYNEQFF. DNA of the CDR3: TGTGCCAGCAGCCGAGACTGGACCTCCTACAATGAGCAGTTCTTC.

A few counts support this clonotype. The rearrangement joins TRBV18 to TRBJ2-3; no firm D call. V was cut by 3 bases and J by 2 bases, with 6 bases left in between. The CDR3 has 13 residues. From germline, CDR1 is KGHSH and CDR2 LQKENI. In DNA form, the CDR3 reads TGTGCCAGCTCACCTCAGACCACAGATACGCAGTATTTT. This sequence encodes CASSPQTTDTQYF.

The genes are TRBV6-2 or TRBV6-3 and TRBJ1-1; D gene ambiguous. The germline V gene has CDR1 MNHEY and CDR2 SVGEGT. This CDR3 region has 13 residues. Trimming took off 2 bases at V and 5 bases at J, with 9 bases between the two ends. The CDR3 sequence: CASSYIGGTEAFF. CDR3 in DNA: TGTGCCAGCAGTTACATCGGAGGGACTGAAGCTTTCTTT.

Only a few counts were recorded for this clonotype. The V and J genes are TRBV12-3 or TRBV12-4 and TRBJ1-4; 8 nucleotides line up with TRBD1. Trimming took 1 base from V and 8 from J; bases not matched to a gene: 6. This CDR3 has 15 residues. The CDR3 loop is CASSLGDRPREKLFF. In nucleotides, the CDR3 is TGTGCCAGCAGTTTAGGGGACAGGCCCAGGGAAAAACTGTTTTTT.

This rearrangement joins TRBV12-3 or TRBV12-4 to TRBJ1-6; no definite D call. V lost 8 bases and J lost 8, with 10 bases in between. The CDR3 is 12 residues long. CDR3 coding DNA: TGTGCCAGCGGTTACCGATATTCACCCCTCCACTTT. Translating gives CASGYRYSPLHF.

The chain links TRBV12-3 or TRBV12-4 to TRBJ1-5; 10 positions agree with TRBD1. The V segment lost 3 bases and the J segment 2 bases; nucleotides outside the gene matches: 1. CDR3 length: 15 residues. The CDR3 DNA reads TGTGCCAGCAGTTTCGGGACAGGGGGCAATCAGCCCCAGCATTTT. Translating gives CASSFGTGGNQPQHF.

The table lists this clonotype with a few counts. J is TRBJ2-7 and V is TRBV6-1; 8 bases are a match to TRBD1. CDR1 MNHNS and CDR2 SASEGT come from the germline V gene. This CDR3 has 15 residues. The trim removed 4 bases at V and 5 bases at J, leaving 10 bases unmatched. The CDR3 is CASSVQDRVHDEQYF. CDR3 coding DNA: TGTGCCAGCAGTGTCCAGGACAGGGTTCATGACGAGCAGTACTTC.

This clonotype was seen at least ten times. This rearrangement joins TRBV11-2 to TRBJ2-1, with D possibly being TRBD1 or TRBD2 (5 bases each). V was trimmed by 3 bases and J by 3 bases, leaving 12 bases between them. The germline gives CDR1 SGHAT, CDR2 FQNNGV. The CDR3 totals 15 residues. The CDR3 is CASSLSGTLYNEQFF. CDR3 sequence (DNA): TGTGCCAGCAGCTTGTCAGGGACCCTCTACAATGAGCAGTTCTTC.

This clonotype has more than one count but fewer than ten. This sequence joins TRBV5-1 and TRBJ2-7; 9 positions agree with TRBD1. The trim removed 4 bases at V and 0 bases at J, leaving 5 bases unmatched. This CDR3 spans 15 amino acids. CDR1 is SGHRS, CDR2 YFSETQ, per germline. CDR3: CASSETGGTSYEQYF. The CDR3 DNA reads as TGCGCCAGCAGCGAAACAGGGGGCACCTCCTACGAGCAGTACTTC. The variable domain in full, with the rest retrieved from reference TRBV5-1 and TRBJ2-7, is KAGVTQTPRYLIKTRGQQVTLSCSPISGHRSVSWYQQTPGQGLQFLFEYFSETQRNKGNFPGRFSGRQFSNSRSEMNVSTLELGDSALYLCASSETGGTSYEQYFGPGTRLTVT.

V is TRBV6-1 and J is TRBJ2-3, with TRBD2 matching over 7 bases. Unmatched junction bases numbered 1, after V lost 3 bases and J lost 4 bases. Germline V gives CDR1 MNHNS, CDR2 SASEGT. The CDR3 contains 13 residues. As DNA, the CDR3 is TGTGCCAGCAGTGACGGACTAGCAGATACGCAGTATTTT. This codes for CASSDGLADTQYF.

The V and J genes are TRBV28 and TRBJ1-5; D is perhaps TRBD1 (6 bases). Germline values: CDR1 MDHEN, CDR2 SYDVKM. Trimming left V 4 bases short and J 4 bases short, with 17 bases between. CDR3 length: 16 residues. The DNA for the CDR3 is TGTGCCAGCAGTTCGTCACAGGGTTTTGGTAATCAGCCCCAGCATTTT. Protein: CASSSSQGFGNQPQHF.

In this sample, this clonotype turned up a few times. The gene calls are TRBV20-1 and TRBJ1-6, with D possibly being TRBD1 (6 bases). CDR1 and CDR2 from the germline V gene are DFQATT and SNEGSKA (reference sequence). The CDR3 runs to 15 residues. V lost 4 bases, J lost 7 bases, and 17 bases lay in between. CDR3 protein: CSAISTGTVNSPLHF. The CDR3 coding sequence is TGCAGTGCTATCTCGACAGGAACCGTAAATTCACCCCTCCACTTT.

This clonotype was counted at least ten times. The chain couples TRBV20-1 to TRBJ2-7; D unresolved. The V gene's germline CDR1 is DFQATT and CDR2 SNEGSKA (reference sequence). The ends were cut back, 5 bases at V and 3 bases at J, with 8 bases in the middle. This CDR3 is built from 11 residues. CDR3 bases: TGCAGTGCTGTGACGGGCTACGAGCAGTACTTC. Translating gives CSAVTGYEQYF.